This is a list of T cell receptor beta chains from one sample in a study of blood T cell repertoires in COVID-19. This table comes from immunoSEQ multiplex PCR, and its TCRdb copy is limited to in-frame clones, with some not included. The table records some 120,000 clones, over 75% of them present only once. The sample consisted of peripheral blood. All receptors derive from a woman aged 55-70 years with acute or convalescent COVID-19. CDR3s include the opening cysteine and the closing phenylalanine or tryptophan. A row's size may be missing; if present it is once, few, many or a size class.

CDR3aa: CSVRFPGVEKLFF; j_gene: TRBJ1-4; v_gene: TRBV29-1; len: 13; abundance: few
CDR3aa: CASSRGDSYTEAFF; j_gene: TRBJ1-1; v_gene: TRBV7-9; len: 14; abundance: few
CDR3aa: CASSQIGEKLFF; j_gene: TRBJ1-4; v_gene: TRBV5-4; len: 12; abundance: .
CDR3aa: CASSQGRVYGYTF; j_gene: TRBJ1-2; v_gene: TRBV12-3/TRBV12-4; len: 13; abundance: .
CDR3aa: CASSSAGGAQPQHF; j_gene: TRBJ1-5; v_gene: TRBV6-5; len: 14; abundance: once
CDR3aa: CASSPSRGLNEQFF; j_gene: TRBJ2-1; v_gene: TRBV9; len: 14; abundance: .
CDR3aa: CASRGQGAWTGEQYF; j_gene: TRBJ2-7; v_gene: TRBV25-1; len: 15; abundance: .
CDR3aa: CASSPEAGGGYGYTF; j_gene: TRBJ1-2; v_gene: TRBV4-2; len: 15; abundance: .
CDR3aa: CASSFTGEPNQPQHF; j_gene: TRBJ1-5; v_gene: TRBV5-5; len: 15; abundance: .
CDR3aa: CASSYALTGSYEQYF; j_gene: TRBJ2-7; v_gene: TRBV6-5; len: 15; abundance: .
CDR3aa: CASSYSGQNNEQFF; j_gene: TRBJ2-1; v_gene: TRBV6-5; len: 14; abundance: .
CDR3aa: CASSQGLPYEQYF; j_gene: TRBJ2-7; v_gene: TRBV12-3/TRBV12-4; len: 13; abundance: .